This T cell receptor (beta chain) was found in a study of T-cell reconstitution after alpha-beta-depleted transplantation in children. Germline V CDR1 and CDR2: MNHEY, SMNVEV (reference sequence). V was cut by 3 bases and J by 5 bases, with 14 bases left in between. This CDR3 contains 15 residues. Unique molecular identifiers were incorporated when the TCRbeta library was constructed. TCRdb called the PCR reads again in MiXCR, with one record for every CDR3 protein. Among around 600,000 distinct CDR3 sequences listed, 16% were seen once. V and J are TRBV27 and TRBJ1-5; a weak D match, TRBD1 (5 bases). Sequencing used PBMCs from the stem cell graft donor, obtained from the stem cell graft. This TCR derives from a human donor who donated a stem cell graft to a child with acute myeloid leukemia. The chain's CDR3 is CASSLAGIPDQPQHF. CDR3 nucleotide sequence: TGTGCCAGCAGTTTGGCAGGGATTCCGGATCAGCCCCAGCATTTT.